The sequence of this T cell receptor (beta chain) was determined in a study of T-cell memory formation after mild COVID-19. Overall study results and limits: A subset of responding clones appeared in pre-infection memory, suggesting cross-reactive memory joined. Contracting clones, day 15 to 85, had balanced CD4/CD8, and later expanders favored CD4+.

Amplification by 5'RACE using constant-segment primers produced TCR alpha and TCR beta cDNA libraries that carried sample barcodes and UMIs. TCRdb ran MiXCR on the 5' RACE reads and lists one entry per CDR3 protein. Of about 390,000 distinct CDR3 sequences detected, around 21% appear once; the ten largest clones hold around an eighth. This clonotype was seen repeatedly, ten times or more. Its cognate antigen is unknown. Germline CDR1 is MNHNS and CDR2 is SASEGT. The CDR3 runs to 12 residues. Trimming cost V 9 bases and J 4 bases, with 13 bases left between them. The receptor was derived from an adult woman who had mild COVID-19 (a few samples of this study predate the infection). Cell type and time point are not known. The specimen was PBMCs or a T cell subset sorted from them (not recorded which). V gene TRBV6-1 combines with J gene TRBJ2-7, with D unclear. The CDR3 here is CASTVYGYEQYF. The CDR3 nucleotides read TGTGCCAGTACCGTTTATGGTTACGAGCAGTACTTC.